The 8 T cell receptor beta chains below all came from one sample that was sequenced in a study of T-cell reconstitution after alpha-beta-depleted transplantation in children. During its preparation, the TCRbeta library received unique molecular identifiers. TCRdb analysed the PCR reads with MiXCR anew, one entry per CDR3 protein. Altogether 300,000 to 350,000 distinct CDR3 sequences are present, 23% being singletons, with the ten largest covering approximately 11%. Sequenced material: PBMCs, mostly from graft donor cells, taken 180 days after TCRalphabeta/CD19-depleted stem cell transplant. The receptors here all came from a male patient younger than 18 who had a stem cell transplant for acute lymphoblastic leukemia, so the T cells may come from the graft donor.

The chain links TRBV20-1 to TRBJ2-3; 8 positions agree with TRBD1. With 3 bases clipped from V and 5 bases from J, the junction kept 7 bases outside the gene matches. The CDR3 consists of 14 residues. Germline CDR1 is DFQATT and CDR2 is SNEGSKA (reference sequence). As DNA, the CDR3 is TGCAGTGCTAGTCGGCGACAGGGGCAAGATACGCAGTATTTT. This encodes CSASRRQGQDTQYF.

Comment on this clonotype: Because it lacks the conserved phenylalanine or tryptophan at the end, this CDR3 is likely a read error. V gene TRBV11-1 combines with J gene TRBJ2-3; TRBD1 matches at 9 bases. The ends lost 5 bases at V and 1 base at J; junction bases unmatched: 4. From germline, CDR1 is SGHAT and CDR2 FQDESV (reference sequence). The CDR3 sequence is 15 residues long. The CDR3 bases are TGTGCCAGCAGCCTCCGGGACAGGGGCACAGATACGCAGTATATT. Translating it yields CASSLRDRGTDTQYI.

The sample holds a few counts of this clonotype. This chain's CDR3 is CASSSGTSHNEQFF. CDR3 nucleotide sequence: TGTGCCAGCAGCTCTGGGACTAGTCACAATGAGCAGTTCTTC. The V call is TRBV7-7, the J call TRBJ2-1; 8 bases map to TRBD2. Germline trimming cut 4 bases from V and 5 bases from J; bases unmatched to any gene: 4. Germline loops: CDR1 SSHAT, CDR2 FNYEAQ (reference sequence). The CDR3 is 14 residues long.

The chain couples TRBV7-2 to TRBJ2-7; unclear D gene. The CDR3 sequence is 14 residues long. V was pared by 1 base and J by 1 base, with 8 bases between. Germline V gene sequence: CDR1 SGHTA, CDR2 FQGNSA. The DNA of the CDR3 is TGTGCCAGCAGCTTAGTTAGCCATTCCTACGAGCAGTACTTC. Its translation is CASSLVSHSYEQYF.

This clonotype has ten or more counts. The chain is built from TRBV9 and TRBJ2-7; D is uncertain. V lost 0 bases and J lost 8, with 12 bases in between. The CDR3 is 13 amino acids. Germline CDR1 is SGDLS and CDR2 is YYNGEE. As DNA, the CDR3 is TGTGCCAGCAGCGTAGGAACTCCGGGCAAGCAGTACTTC. Amino acid sequence: CASSVGTPGKQYF.

This clonotype has only a few counts. The V call is TRBV4-2, the J call TRBJ2-7; a weak D match, TRBD2 (6 bases). V was shortened by 5 bases and J by 6 bases, with 20 bases between the two germline ends. Per the germline V gene, CDR1 is LGHNA and CDR2 is YNFKEQ. The CDR3 contains 15 residues. In nucleotides, the CDR3 is TGTGCCAGCAGCACAGAAACGAGACTAGAATTCGAGCAGTACTTC. This sequence encodes CASSTETRLEFEQYF.

The chain carries TRBV11-1 and TRBJ2-5; D assignment may be TRBD1 or TRBD2 (5 bases each). The CDR3 totals 16 residues. Germline CDR1 SGHAT, CDR2 FQDESV (reference sequence). V gave up 5 bases and J gave up 3 bases, with 19 bases separating them. DNA of the CDR3: TGTGCCAGCAGCCTCGGGGACGGAAGCTATAAAGAGACCCAGTACTTC. It translates to CASSLGDGSYKETQYF.

This clonotype appeared a few times. CDR3 region: CASSTQGAFYNEQFF. CDR3 in DNA: TGCGCCAGCAGCACACAGGGGGCCTTTTACAATGAGCAGTTCTTC. The chain joins TRBV5-1 to TRBJ2-1; 9 bases line up with TRBD1. V dropped 4 bases and J dropped 4; count of bases not matched to a gene: 6. The CDR3 sequence is 15 residues long. Germline V lookup: CDR1 SGHRS, CDR2 YFSETQ.